One sample yielded the 11 T cell receptor beta chains listed below, sequenced in a study of response to subunit inactivated influenza vaccine. TCRdb reanalysed the RT-PCR reads using MiXCR and keeps one entry per CDR3 protein. The sample shows 450,000 to 700,000 distinct CDR3 sequences, around 15% of them seen only once. This sample comprised PBMCs from blood, obtained 12 days after vaccination. These receptors originate from a man aged 50-59 years who received an inactivated influenza vaccine.

The V call is TRBV14, the J call TRBJ2-1, with 7 bases lining up with TRBD1. The germline V gene encodes CDR1 SGHDN and CDR2 FVKESK. V lost 4 bases to trimming and J lost 4 bases; unmatched junction nucleotides: 10. CDR3 length equals 16 residues. The CDR3 nucleotides are TGTGCCAGCAGCCGCCGGGGACAGAACCATTACAATGAGCAGTTCTTC. Protein product: CASSRRGQNHYNEQFF.

This chain links TRBV4-3 with TRBJ1-5, with 7 positions matching TRBD1. CDR3 length equals 16 residues. The V segment lost 0 bases and the J segment 0 bases; nucleotides outside the gene matches: 2. In germline, CDR1 is LGHNA, CDR2 YSLEER. CDR3 region: CASSQETGYSNQPQHF. CDR3 bases: TGCGCCAGCAGCCAAGAGACAGGGTATAGCAATCAGCCCCAGCATTTT.

The chain uses TRBV12-3 or TRBV12-4 and TRBJ2-1, with 8 bases identical to TRBD2. The junction had 5 bases not matched to a gene; V was cut back by 6 bases and J by 10 bases. The CDR3 length is 12 residues. CDR3: CASSGRAREQFF. CDR3 nucleotide sequence: TGTGCCAGCAGCGGGAGGGCGAGGGAGCAGTTCTTC.

This clonotype has just a few counts. V gene TRBV29-1 combines with J gene TRBJ1-1, with TRBD1 as a possible D gene (6 bases). Germline values: CDR1 SQVTM, CDR2 ANQGSEA. V was shortened by 3 bases and J by 0 bases, with 8 bases between the two germline ends. The CDR3 covers 13 residues. The CDR3 loop is CSVDTGLNTEAFF. DNA for the CDR3: TGCAGCGTTGACACAGGGTTGAACACTGAAGCTTTCTTT.

The rearrangement joins TRBV11-1 to TRBJ2-5; TRBD2 aligns across 9 bases. Germline V gene sequence: CDR1 SGHAT, CDR2 FQDESV (reference sequence). Germline trimming cut 2 bases from V and 7 bases from J; bases unmatched to any gene: 17. CDR3 length equals 18 residues. DNA for the CDR3: TGTGCCAGCAGCTTAAGGGAAGTAGCGGGAGATACAGAAGTGACCCAGTACTTC. Translating gives CASSLREVAGDTEVTQYF.

This clonotype was observed a few times. This chain links TRBV28 with TRBJ2-5; D is undetermined. Between the trimmed V and J ends, which lost 7 bases and 5 bases, there was a span of 14 bases. CDR3 length: 13 amino acids. Germline V gene data show CDR1 as MDHEN and CDR2 as SYDVKM. The CDR3 loop reads CASIIPGSETQYF. The CDR3, as DNA: TGTGCCAGCATTATCCCGGGTTCGGAGACCCAGTACTTC.

V is TRBV7-6 and J is TRBJ2-7, with D hard to call. Germline V gene data show CDR1 as SGHVS and CDR2 as FNYEAQ. V lost 1 base and J lost 2, with 9 bases in between. This CDR3 has 14 amino acids. The CDR3 nucleotides read TGTGCCAGCAGCTTAGAGTCGGTGGCCTACGAGCAGTACTTC. Translated: CASSLESVAYEQYF.

The chain is built from TRBV5-1 and TRBJ1-4, with unresolved D. The CDR3 runs 15 residues. V lost 3 bases and J lost 4, with 13 bases in between. In germline, CDR1 is SGHRS, CDR2 YFSETQ. The CDR3 nucleotides read TGCGCCAGCAGCTGGACGGGAGTTAGTAATGAAAAACTGTTTTTT. The encoded protein is CASSWTGVSNEKLFF.

This chain uses TRBV7-3 with TRBJ2-1; 7 bases map to TRBD2. Germline V gene sequence: CDR1 SGHTA, CDR2 FQGTGA. Trimming took 5 bases from V and 6 from J; bases not matched to a gene: 7. This CDR3 contains 14 residues. CDR3 bases: TGTGCCAGCAGCCCGCTAGCGGAAACCAATGAGCAGTTCTTC. Translated: CASSPLAETNEQFF.

The J gene is TRBJ1-3, the V gene TRBV4-2; 7 bases are a match to TRBD1. The CDR3 contains 17 residues. The junction had 12 bases not matched to a gene; V was cut back by 0 bases and J by 7 bases. Germline V gives CDR1 LGHNA, CDR2 YNFKEQ. The CDR3 nucleotides are TGTGCCAGCAGCCAAGATAACCCGACAGGGTCCCTGAACACCATATATTTT. Its translation: CASSQDNPTGSLNTIYF.

The gene calls are TRBV6-5 and TRBJ2-7; either TRBD1 or TRBD2 may fit D (6 bases each). Germline assignment: CDR1 MNHEY and CDR2 SVGAGI. This CDR3 comprises 12 residues. V lost 0 bases and J 10 bases, leaving 10 bases between the germline ends. Written as DNA, the CDR3 is TGTGCCAGCAGTTACTCTGGGGGGCACCAGTACTTC. This gives the protein CASSYSGGHQYF.